This TCR beta chain was obtained from a study of early T cells in non-severe SARS-CoV-2 infection. Turning to the study itself: Sequencing used unsorted whole-blood bulk RNA, so chains lack pairing. The study, taken as a whole, reports: Lookups in VDJdb leaned toward anti-spike CD8 responses and missed private and CD4 specificities.

Attached unique molecular identifiers marked individual cDNA molecules. Each CDR3 protein is one row after TCRdb ran MiXCR on the 5' RACE reads. The sample records about 22,000 distinct CDR3 sequences, over 4% being singletons. This clonotype was observed at least ten times. The target antigen is unknown. Trimming removed 2 bases at V and 5 bases at J, with 7 bases between. This CDR3 contains 14 residues. Germline-derived CDR1 and CDR2 are KGHSH and LQKENI. The origin of this receptor is an adult who was a healthcare worker with PCR-confirmed SARS-CoV-2 infection or an uninfected control (not recorded which). The sequencing sample was made of whole blood. V usage is TRBV18 and J usage is TRBJ1-6; D is unresolved. The CDR3 DNA reads TGTGCCAGCTCACCAACACCCGATAATTCACCCCTCCACTTT. This sequence encodes CASSPTPDNSPLHF.